This is a list of T cell receptor beta chains from one sample in a study of siplizumab effects on memory and regulatory T cells. The method was immunoSEQ multiplex PCR; TCRdb's version includes in-frame clones alone and lacks a portion of them. In the table there are 85,000 to 120,000 clones, about 93% of which are singletons. Material for sequencing was CD4+ T cells sorted from blood. Source of these receptors: a human donor in good health. Both conserved end residues are part of each CDR3. The D gene is left open where the match is weak. Clone size appears in some rows only: once, few, many, or a class for an expanded clone.

v_gene,j_gene,abundance,d_gene,CDR3nt,CDR3aa
TRBV10-3,TRBJ1-5,-,-,TGTGCCCCCCGGGGCAATCAGCCCCAGCATTTT,CAPRGNQPQHF
TRBV27,TRBJ2-3,-,-,TGTGCCAGCAGTTTATCAGGGGTAGGGACAGATACGCAGTATTTT,CASSLSGVGTDTQYF
TRBV11-3,TRBJ2-2,-,-,TGTGCCAGCAGCTCAAACCGCCACACCGGGGAGCTGTTTTTT,CASSSNRHTGELFF
TRBV28,TRBJ1-1,few,-,TGTGCCAGCCGTGGGGTAGGGTTGAACACTGAAGCTTTCTTT,CASRGVGLNTEAFF
TRBV18,TRBJ2-1,-,-,TGTGCCAGCTCACCTTATGGCGGGACTTACAATGAGCAGTTCTTC,CASSPYGGTYNEQFF
TRBV5-1,TRBJ2-7,-,TRBD2,TGCGCCAGCAGCTTGGACAGCGGGAGCAACTACGAGCAGTACTTC,CASSLDSGSNYEQYF
TRBV6-1,TRBJ1-5,-,-,TGTGCCAGCAGTGCTGGGCAGAGTTATCAGCCCCAGCATTTT,CASSAGQSYQPQHF
TRBV10-2,TRBJ2-7,-,-,TGCGCCAGCAGAGGGGCCTCCTACGAGCAGTACTTC,CASRGASYEQYF
TRBV18,TRBJ1-5,-,TRBD1,TGTGCCAGCTCACACCGGGACAGGGGAAGCAATCAGCCCCAGCATTTT,CASSHRDRGSNQPQHF
TRBV12-5,TRBJ2-1,-,-,TGTGCTAGTGGTTTGGGAGGGACAACCGTCGGTGAGCAGTTCTTC,CASGLGGTTVGEQFF
TRBV30,TRBJ1-3,-,TRBD1,TGTGCCTGGAACCGCTTACAGGGGGCTTCTGGAAACACCATATATTTT,CAWNRLQGASGNTIYF
TRBV11-2,TRBJ1-1,-,-,TGTGCCAGCAGCCGTTTCGAAGGGGAAGCTTTCTTT,CASSRFEGEAFF
TRBV28,TRBJ2-3,-,TRBD2,TGTGCCACCAGGACTAGCGGAAGCACAGATACGCAGTATTTT,CATRTSGSTDTQYF
TRBV5-1,TRBJ2-5,-,TRBD2,TGCGCCAGCAGCTTGGATCTAGCGGGACCTCAAGAGACCCAGTACTTC,CASSLDLAGPQETQYF
TRBV25-1,TRBJ2-7,-,-,TGTGCCAGCAGTGAAACGGGCTTAGGGCTCGAGCAGTACTTC,CASSETGLGLEQYF
TRBV5-1,TRBJ2-7,-,-,TGCGCCAGCAGCTTGGAACAGGGAGAAGGTTACGAGCAGTACTTC,CASSLEQGEGYEQYF
TRBV11-2,TRBJ1-5,-,-,TGTGCCAGCAGCTTAGGTAGCAATCAGCCCCAGCATTTT,CASSLGSNQPQHF
TRBV2,TRBJ1-1,once,TRBD1,TGTGCCAGCAGGGACAGGGCCCTTACGAACGCTGAAGCTTTCTTT,CASRDRALTNAEAFF
TRBV27,TRBJ1-6,-,TRBD1,TGTGCCAGCAGTTCCGAAGGACAGGGATACTCACCCCTCCACTTT,CASSSEGQGYSPLHF
TRBV5-1,TRBJ2-2,-,-,TGCGCCAGCGATCGTGCAGGGGAGCTGTTTTTT,CASDRAGELFF
TRBV11-2,TRBJ2-7,-,-,TGTGCCAGCAGCTTCACGGAAAGCGAGCAGTACTTC,CASSFTESEQYF
TRBV6-5,TRBJ2-4,-,-,TGTGCCAGCGGTCGGGGCATTCAGTACTTC,CASGRGIQYF
TRBV7-9,TRBJ1-4,-,TRBD1,TGTGCCAGCAGCTCAAATTACCGGGACAGGGGGGGAAATGAAAAACTGTTTTTT,CASSSNYRDRGGNEKLFF
TRBV28,TRBJ2-3,-,TRBD2,TGTGCCAGCAGTGGACTAGCGGGAGAAGGTTCAGATACGCAGTATTTT,CASSGLAGEGSDTQYF
TRBV9,TRBJ1-3,-,TRBD1,TGTGCCAGCACCCAGGGACAGGCCTACTCTGGAAACACCATATATTTT,CASTQGQAYSGNTIYF
TRBV2,TRBJ2-5,-,TRBD1,TGTGCCAGCAGAGGGGACAGACAGTACCAAGAGACCCAGTACTTC,CASRGDRQYQETQYF
TRBV19,TRBJ1-1,-,-,TGTGCCAGTAGTACCGGAGGGGTCAGTGAAGCTTTCTTT,CASSTGGVSEAFF
TRBV6-1,TRBJ2-6,-,TRBD1,TGTGCCAGCAGTGACAGGGGGCGCGCCTCTGGGGCCAACGTCCTGACTTTC,CASSDRGRASGANVLTF
TRBV18,TRBJ2-4,-,-,TGTGCCAGCTCACCACCAGGGCGTTCCAAAAACATTCAGTACTTC,CASSPPGRSKNIQYF
TRBV18,TRBJ1-1,-,TRBD1,TGTGCCAGCTCCACACAGGGGGCAACTGAAGCTTTCTTT,CASSTQGATEAFF
TRBV28,TRBJ1-2,-,-,TGTGCCAGCAGTTTACTGACTTCCCCTGGTCATGGCTACACCTTC,CASSLLTSPGHGYTF
TRBV4-2,TRBJ2-1,-,-,TGTGCCAGCAGCCCATTGGGGGCGGGGCCGTTGTTCTTC,CASSPLGAGPLFF
TRBV6-4,TRBJ1-1,-,TRBD1,TGTGCCAGCAGCGGGGGACAGGGGGCCTTTGGAGCTTTCTTT,CASSGGQGAFGAFF
TRBV7-3,TRBJ1-4,-,-,TGTGCCAGCAGCTTGGCAGGGCGGGGTGAAAAACTGTTTTTT,CASSLAGRGEKLFF
TRBV7-8,TRBJ2-2,-,-,TGTGCCAGCAGCTTGTTGGGGGTCCGGGAGCTGTTTTTT,CASSLLGVRELFF
TRBV30,TRBJ1-4,-,-,TGTGCCTGGAGTGTCCTCCCTTCAGGGGCTAATGAAAAACTGTTTTTT,CAWSVLPSGANEKLFF
TRBV28,TRBJ1-2,few,-,TGTGCCAGCAGGCAAATAAGCGGTGGCTACACCTTC,CASRQISGGYTF